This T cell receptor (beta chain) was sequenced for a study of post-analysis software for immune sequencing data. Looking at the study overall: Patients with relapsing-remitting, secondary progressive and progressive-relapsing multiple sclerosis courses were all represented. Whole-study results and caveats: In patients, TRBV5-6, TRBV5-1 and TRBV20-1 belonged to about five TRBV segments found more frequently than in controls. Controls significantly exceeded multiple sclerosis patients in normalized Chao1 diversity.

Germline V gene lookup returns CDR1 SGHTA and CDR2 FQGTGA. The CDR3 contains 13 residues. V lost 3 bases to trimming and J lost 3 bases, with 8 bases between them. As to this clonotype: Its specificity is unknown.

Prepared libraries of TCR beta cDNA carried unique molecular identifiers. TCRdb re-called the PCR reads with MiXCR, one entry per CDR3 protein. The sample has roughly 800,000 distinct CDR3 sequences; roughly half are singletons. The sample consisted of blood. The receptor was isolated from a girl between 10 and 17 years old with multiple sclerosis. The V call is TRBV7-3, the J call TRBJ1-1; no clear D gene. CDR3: CASSFRFDTEAFF. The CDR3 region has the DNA TGTGCCAGCAGCTTCCGGTTTGACACTGAAGCTTTCTTT.